The 6 T cell receptor beta chains reported below all come from one sample, sequenced in a study of shared clonotypes between healthy human individuals. Assay used: immunoSEQ multiplex PCR; TCRdb lists only in-frame clones, some missing. The sample shows about 710,000 clones, about 80% of them seen only once. The sequenced material came from memory CD4+ T cells sorted from blood. Subset noted: CD45RA-negative fraction. The receptors originated from a woman in her 30s in good health.

CDR3 protein: CASSFFSGRKREQYF. The CDR3 bases are TGTGCCAGCAGTTTTTTTAGCGGGAGAAAGCGGGAGCAGTACTTC. The chain employs TRBV27 and TRBJ2-7; 9 bases fit TRBD2. From germline, CDR1 is MNHEY and CDR2 SMNVEV (reference sequence). The CDR3 contains 15 residues. V shed 3 bases, J shed 7 bases, and the junction held 10 bases outside the gene matches.

CDR3 in amino acids: CASSKGQNNEKLFF. In DNA, the CDR3 is TGTGCCAGCAGCAAGGGACAGAATAATGAAAAACTGTTTTTT. This chain connects TRBV5-8 to TRBJ1-4, with 7 bases aligning to TRBD1. This CDR3 contains 14 residues. With V trimmed by 4 bases and J by 4 bases, 4 bases remained unmatched. Per the germline V gene, CDR1 is SGHTS and CDR2 is YDEGEE.

This chain uses TRBV30 with TRBJ1-6; no definite D call. V was cut by 2 bases and J by 9 bases, with 5 bases left in between. CDR3 size: 11 residues. Germline CDR1 GTSNPN, CDR2 SVGIG (reference sequence). For the CDR3, the DNA is TGTGCCTGGAGTAGTCGTTCACCCCTCCACTTT. It is translated as CAWSSRSPLHF.

J is TRBJ2-7 and V is TRBV5-1, with TRBD2 matching 11 bases. CDR3 length: 15 residues. V shed 0 bases, J shed 4 bases, and the junction held 3 bases outside the gene matches. CDR1 and CDR2 from the germline V gene are SGHRS and YFSETQ. For the CDR3, the DNA is TGCGCCAGCAGCTTGGAAGGGACTAGCGGTTACGAGCAGTACTTC. It encodes CASSLEGTSGYEQYF.

As to this clone: Other nucleotide sequences in the sample specify the same CDR3. The V call is TRBV19, the J call TRBJ1-2; D may be TRBD1 (6 bases). The germline CDR1 and CDR2 sequences are LNHDA and SQIVND (reference sequence). This CDR3 is 13 amino acids long. The V and J ends lost 7 bases and 2 bases respectively, with 11 bases between them. In nucleotides, the CDR3 is TGTGCCAGTACCCCTACAGGGAACTATGGCTACACCTTC. Amino acid sequence: CASTPTGNYGYTF.

This clone was found once. The J gene is TRBJ2-7, the V gene TRBV2; D remains unclear. Trimming pared 7 bases from V and 6 bases from J, leaving 16 bases between. This CDR3 region has 13 residues. In germline, CDR1 is SNHLY, CDR2 FYNNEI. The CDR3 DNA reads as TGTGCCAGCACCGAATGGGTAGACGGCGAGCAGTACTTC. Protein product: CASTEWVDGEQYF.